Listed here are 22 T cell receptor beta chains from one sample, sequenced in a study of human T cells and chemical hapten exposure. MiXCR, run by TCRdb on the RACE reads, gives a single entry per CDR3 protein. The table has about 82,000 distinct CDR3 sequences, less than 8.5% seen once; the top ten hold 1.3%. The time point here: patch test 2, 6 weeks after DPC sensitization. Noted treatment: therapeutic diphenylcyclopropenone sensitization with weekly scalp DPC. This specimen was whole blood, taken in connection with sensitization to the hapten diphenylcyclopropenone (DPC). The receptors shown here come from a woman in her thirties with alopecia areata. Some clones in this sample may be carry-over from other donors' samples.

This chain connects TRBV12-5 to TRBJ1-1, with D hard to call. V gave up 6 bases and J gave up 11 bases, with 13 bases separating them. Germline V CDR1 and CDR2: LGHNT, FRNRAP. This CDR3 has 11 amino acids. The CDR3 DNA reads as TGTGCTAGTGGGGACCCCCTCGAGGCTTTCTTT. Its translation is CASGDPLEAFF.

This clonotype was observed a handful of times. This chain joins TRBV7-9 and TRBJ1-4; 10 nucleotides align to TRBD1. The length of the CDR3 is 15 residues. With 3 bases clipped from V and 8 bases from J, the junction kept 6 bases outside the gene matches. CDR1 and CDR2 from the germline V gene are SEHNR and FQNEAQ (reference sequence). For the CDR3, the DNA is TGTGCCAGCAGCTTGCCGGGACAGGGGAAAGAAAAACTGTTTTTT. This sequence encodes CASSLPGQGKEKLFF.

Regarding this clonotype: Germline and junction disagree at one end, which may indicate a read error. The chain has TRBV10-2 and TRBJ2-1, with a tentative D call TRBD2 (5 bases). CDR1 and CDR2 from the germline V gene are WSHSY and SAAADI. The CDR3 totals 14 residues. CDR3 loop: CASCEASSGNEQFF. For the CDR3, the DNA is TGCGCCAGCTGTGAGGCTAGCTCCGGGAATGAGCAGTTCTTC.

This clonotype came up many times. The chain recombines TRBV12-3 or TRBV12-4 with TRBJ1-2; no definite D call. Trimming removed 3 bases at V and 8 bases at J, with 13 bases between. CDR3 size: 13 residues. The chain's CDR3 is CASSLASGVGYTF. Written as DNA, the CDR3 is TGTGCCAGCAGTTTGGCGAGTGGCGTCGGCTACACCTTC.

This clonotype appeared many times. This chain uses TRBV20-1 with TRBJ1-4; D gene uncertain. Germline-derived CDR1 and CDR2 are DFQATT and SNEGSKA (reference sequence). The CDR3 has 13 amino acids. V was pared by 5 bases and J by 6 bases, with 13 bases between. The CDR3 sequence: CSAPRTFDEKLFF. CDR3 DNA: TGCAGTGCTCCCCGGACGTTTGATGAAAAACTGTTTTTT.

The chain employs TRBV5-1 and TRBJ1-1; 10 bases map to TRBD1. The CDR3 is 14 amino acids. V shed 4 bases and J 1 base; nucleotides not matched to a gene: 1. Per the germline V gene, CDR1 is SGHRS and CDR2 is YFSETQ. The CDR3 reads CASSRDRGNTEAFF. In nucleotides, the CDR3 is TGCGCCAGCAGCCGGGACAGGGGGAACACTGAAGCTTTCTTT.

This clonotype was detected ten times or more. The chain recombines TRBV18 with TRBJ2-1, with D possibly matching TRBD2 (6 bases). There are 14 residues in the CDR3. The V gene's germline CDR1 is KGHSH and CDR2 LQKENI. The V and J ends lost 3 bases and 0 bases respectively, with 6 bases between them. In nucleotides, the CDR3 is TGTGCCAGCTCACCGACTAGCTCCTACAATGAGCAGTTCTTC. It translates to CASSPTSSYNEQFF. Looking up the rest from reference TRBV18 and TRBJ2-1 gives the full variable domain: NAGVMQNPRHLVRRRGQEARLRCSPMKGHSHVYWYRQLPEEGLKFMVYLQKENIIDESGMPKERFSAEFPKEGPSILRIQQVVRGDSAAYFCASSPTSSYNEQFFGPGTRLTVL.

This clonotype was seen at least ten times. The chain has TRBV12-3 or TRBV12-4 and TRBJ2-1, with D perhaps TRBD1 (5 bases). The CDR3 sequence is 13 residues long. CDR3 DNA sequence: TGTGTACCCAGGGATCCCCCCTACAATGAGCAGTTCTTC. Its translation is CVPRDPPYNEQFF.

About this clonotype: A much larger clone lies one base from this, so it may be a read error. This chain links TRBV11-2 with TRBJ1-5; D gene uncertain. V was clipped by 5 bases and J by 9 bases, with 14 bases between them. The CDR3 runs to 13 residues. The germline gives CDR1 SGHAT, CDR2 FQNNGV. CDR3 sequence reads: CASSLVADPPQHF. DNA of the CDR3: TGTGCCAGCAGCCTCGTCGCGGATCCGCCCCAGCATTTT. Drawing the rest from reference TRBV11-2 and TRBJ1-5, the complete variable domain is EAGVAQSPRYKIIEKRQSVAFWCNPISGHATLYWYQQILGQGPKLLIQFQNNGVVDDSQLPKDRFSAERLKGVDSTLKIQPAKLEDSAVYLCASSLVADPPQHFGDGTRLSIL.

In its sample, this clonotype was seen many times. The gene calls are TRBV27 and TRBJ1-2, with TRBD1 identical over 7 bases. Germline assignment: CDR1 MNHEY and CDR2 SMNVEV (reference sequence). The CDR3 runs 14 residues. Germline trimming cut 5 bases from V and 6 bases from J; bases unmatched to any gene: 9. CDR3 in amino acids: CASSPSGGYNGYTF. The CDR3 DNA reads TGTGCCAGCAGTCCCTCAGGGGGATATAATGGCTACACCTTC.

The CDR3 is CASSLGRTGGRTGELFF. The CDR3, as DNA: TGTGCCAGCAGCTTGGGGCGGACAGGGGGACGGACCGGGGAGCTGTTTTTT. The V call is TRBV5-6, the J call TRBJ2-2; 10 bases line up with TRBD1. This CDR3 has 17 amino acids. V gave up 0 bases and J gave up 5 bases; unmatched junction bases: 7. Germline V gene lookup returns CDR1 SGHDT and CDR2 YYEEEE.

This clonotype was observed many times. The chain combines TRBV20-1 with TRBJ1-3; D possibly corresponds to TRBD1 (6 bases). The CDR3 has 15 amino acids. Germline CDR1 is DFQATT and CDR2 is SNEGSKA (reference sequence). Trimming shortened V by 5 bases and J by 5 bases, and 19 bases separated the two germline ends. CDR3 protein: CSALEQGGWRNTIYF. The CDR3 DNA follows: TGCAGTGCTCTCGAACAGGGAGGATGGAGAAACACCATATATTTT.

J is TRBJ2-3 and V is TRBV11-2; 12 bases agree with TRBD2. From germline, CDR1 is SGHAT and CDR2 FQNNGV. V trimming: 1 base; J trimming: 2 bases; junction bases outside the gene matches: 4. The CDR3 covers 17 residues. CDR3 DNA sequence: TGTGCCAGCAGCTTAGCCGGACTAGCGGGGAACACAGATACGCAGTATTTT. Its protein is CASSLAGLAGNTDTQYF. Together with reference TRBV11-2 and TRBJ2-3, the CDR3 gives the full variable domain: EAGVAQSPRYKIIEKRQSVAFWCNPISGHATLYWYQQILGQGPKLLIQFQNNGVVDDSQLPKDRFSAERLKGVDSTLKIQPAKLEDSAVYLCASSLAGLAGNTDTQYFGPGTRLTVL.

The table lists this clonotype with many counts. CDR3 region: CASSRTSGGAEQFF. The CDR3, as DNA: TGTGCCAGCAGCCGTACTAGCGGGGGGGCGGAGCAGTTCTTC. The genes are TRBV7-3 and TRBJ2-1, with TRBD2 matching 13 bases. Germline V gene lookup returns CDR1 SGHTA and CDR2 FQGTGA. With 5 bases clipped from V and 10 bases from J, the junction kept 5 bases outside the gene matches. This CDR3 is 14 amino acids long.

Only a few counts were recorded for this clonotype. CDR3 sequence (DNA): TGCGCCAGCAGCCTTAGGTTGGGAGGGGGCGAGGAATCTAGCACTGAAGCTTTCTTT. Amino acids: CASSLRLGGGEESSTEAFF. The chain employs TRBV5-1 and TRBJ1-1; TRBD1 matches at 7 bases. This CDR3 has 19 amino acids. Per germline, CDR1 SGHRS and CDR2 YFSETQ. The J segment lost 4 bases and the V segment lost 4 bases, leaving 22 bases of the junction unmatched.

This clonotype was observed at least ten times. The rearrangement links TRBV21-1 to TRBJ1-5. TRBV21-1 is given as a pseudogene. The CDR3 is 13 amino acids. The CDR3 protein is CASSKRFHQPQHF. CDR3 nucleotides: TGTGCCAGCAGCAAACGTTTCCATCAGCCCCAGCATTTT.

The V gene is TRBV6-2 or TRBV6-3, the J gene TRBJ1-2; tentative D call: TRBD1 (6 bases). Germline V gives CDR1 MNHEY, CDR2 SVGEGT. Trimming left V 7 bases short and J 2 bases short, with 14 bases between. The CDR3 sequence is 14 residues long. The CDR3 here is CASTSGDQNYGYTF. DNA for the CDR3: TGTGCCAGCACGTCAGGGGATCAGAACTATGGCTACACCTTC.

This clonotype has only a few counts. This chain connects TRBV5-1 to TRBJ1-4, with D perhaps matching TRBD1 (6 bases). The CDR3 covers 14 residues. Trimming pared 4 bases from V and 8 bases from J, leaving 15 bases between. From germline, CDR1 is SGHRS and CDR2 YFSETQ. In nucleotides, the CDR3 is TGCGCCAGCAGCCAGGGGAGCGTCGGAGAAAAACTGTTTTTT. The encoded protein is CASSQGSVGEKLFF.

V usage is TRBV29-1 and J usage is TRBJ2-1; the D gene is possibly TRBD1 (5 bases). This CDR3 is 12 amino acids long. Germline V CDR1 and CDR2: SQVTM, ANQGSEA. V was clipped by 4 bases and J by 6 bases, with 10 bases between them. The CDR3 region has the DNA TGCAGCGTTGCCCAGGGTCGCAATGAGCAGTTCTTC. As protein: CSVAQGRNEQFF.

This clonotype was seen at least ten times. The rearrangement uses TRBV9 and TRBJ1-1; D gene ambiguous. Trimming took off 0 bases at V and 4 bases at J, with 10 bases between the two ends. Germline loops: CDR1 SGDLS, CDR2 YYNGEE. The CDR3 runs 14 residues. DNA of the CDR3: TGTGCCAGCAGCGTAGGTTTGGGAGGCACTGAAGCTTTCTTT. Translated, it gives CASSVGLGGTEAFF.

The V gene is TRBV11-1, the J gene TRBJ1-1, with D uncertain. This CDR3 has 15 residues. Germline values: CDR1 SGHAT, CDR2 FQDESV (reference sequence). The germline V and J ends were trimmed by 1 base and 6 bases, with 15 bases remaining between them. The DNA for the CDR3 is TGTGCCAGCAGCTTAGTCGGAGGCAGGATCGCTGAAGCTTTCTTT. Residues: CASSLVGGRIAEAFF. Looking up the rest from reference TRBV11-1 and TRBJ1-1 gives the full variable domain: EAEVAQSPRYKITEKSQAVAFWCDPISGHATLYWYRQILGQGPELLVQFQDESVVDDSQLPKDRFSAERLKGVDSTLKIQPAELGDSAMYLCASSLVGGRIAEAFFGQGTRLTVV.

This clonotype came up many times. The rearrangement links TRBV3-1 to TRBJ2-3, with D unresolved. The CDR3 extends over 15 amino acids. The V gene's germline CDR1 is LGHDT and CDR2 YNNKEL (reference sequence). V lost 0 bases and J 0 bases, leaving 7 bases between the germline ends. The CDR3 coding sequence is TGTGCCAGCAGCCAAGATTATGCTAGCACAGATACGCAGTATTTT. This encodes CASSQDYASTDTQYF.